This T cell receptor (beta chain) was identified in a study of blood T cells in healthy people across ages. For the second PCR, which ran for roughly 7 to 11 cycles, a sample-barcoded 5' primer and a J-beta primer mix were used. A 12-random-nucleotide template-switch adaptor tagged each cDNA molecule. TCRdb re-analysed the 5' RACE reads in MiXCR, keeping a single row per CDR3 protein. The sample has 1.8 million or so distinct CDR3 sequences, 30% to 40% seen once; the top ten hold around 23%. Points from the study as a whole: Roughly linear age-related decline in beta diversity appeared, significant by age 40. Both higher diversity and more naive CD4+ cells marked long-lived donors when set against aged donors.

On this clonotype: What it binds is not known.

This CDR3 contains 14 residues. Germline CDR1 reads DFQATT; CDR2 reads SNEGSKA (reference sequence). The V gene end was trimmed by 5 bases and the J gene end by 1 base; junction bases not matched to a gene: 3. RNA extraction gave at least 5 micrograms of total RNA per sample. Sequencing was done on a sample of blood. The chain employs TRBV20-1 and TRBJ2-3, with 10 bases lining up with TRBD2. This receptor was identified in a human donor in good health. CDR3 DNA: TGCAGTGCTGTAGCGGGGGGAGGCACAGATACGCAGTATTTT. This gives the protein CSAVAGGGTDTQYF.